This T cell receptor (beta chain) originates from a study of blood T cell repertoires in COVID-19. Study background: PBMCs, B-cell-depleted T cells, or T cells were the source of the cDNA or gDNA that made up the material.

Only in-frame clones appear in the TCRdb table, and some are missing; sequencing was by immunoSEQ multiplex PCR. The table shows 100,000 or so clones, with approximately 81% occurring only once. The CDR3 is 15 residues long. The germline CDR1 and CDR2 sequences are SEHNR and FQNEAQ (reference sequence). Trimming took off 5 bases at V and 2 bases at J, with 16 bases between the two ends. The receptor was derived from a human donor in a cohort sampled during active COVID-19. The chain combines TRBV7-9 with TRBJ2-7, with a tentative D call TRBD1 (6 bases). The sample was peripheral blood. The CDR3 DNA follows: TGTGCCAGCAGCCACCCAGGACAGTCCCCCTACGAGCAGTACTTC. Its protein is CASSHPGQSPYEQYF.